This T cell receptor (beta chain) was recovered during a study of T cell responses to AZD1222 COVID-19 vaccine. This clone was found once. The antigen is undetermined. This CDR3 has 18 amino acids. V lost 1 base and J lost 0, with 18 bases in between. The germline CDR1 and CDR2 sequences are GTSNPN and SVGIG (reference sequence). Points from the study as a whole: It should be noted that donors were predominantly white British and more often female, and clonal diversity was possibly underestimated. Receipt of two AZD1222 doses was followed by a rise in Spike-specific TCR breadth and depth. Nearly half of unique spike-specific TCRs reportedly avoided B.1.351 and B.1.1.7 mutated regions.

Libraries were prepared by immunoSEQ multiplex PCR; TCRdb keeps only in-frame clonotypes and omits some of them. The sample holds 170,000 or so clones, 80% to 95% seen once. The source material was peripheral blood, sampled 28 days after the second dose of the MenACWY control vaccine. The source of this sequence is an adult who received the MenACWY meningococcal vaccine as a control. The rearrangement uses TRBV30 and TRBJ1-4; D not resolved. The CDR3 coding sequence is TGTGCCTGGAGTGCTCTGAGTGTGTTGGCCTCAACTAATGAAAAACTGTTTTTT. This encodes CAWSALSVLASTNEKLFF.